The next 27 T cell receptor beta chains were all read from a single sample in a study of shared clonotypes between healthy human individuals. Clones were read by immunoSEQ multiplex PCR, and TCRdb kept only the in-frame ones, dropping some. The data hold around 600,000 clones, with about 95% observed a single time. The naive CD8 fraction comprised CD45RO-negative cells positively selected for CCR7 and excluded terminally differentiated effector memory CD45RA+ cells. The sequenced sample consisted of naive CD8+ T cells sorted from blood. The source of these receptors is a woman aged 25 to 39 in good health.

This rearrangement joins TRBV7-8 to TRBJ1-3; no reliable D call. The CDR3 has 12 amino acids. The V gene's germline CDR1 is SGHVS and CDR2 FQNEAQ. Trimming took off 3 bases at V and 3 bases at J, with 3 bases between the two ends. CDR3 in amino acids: CASSFYGNTIYF. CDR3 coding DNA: TGTGCCAGCAGCTTCTATGGAAACACCATATATTTT.

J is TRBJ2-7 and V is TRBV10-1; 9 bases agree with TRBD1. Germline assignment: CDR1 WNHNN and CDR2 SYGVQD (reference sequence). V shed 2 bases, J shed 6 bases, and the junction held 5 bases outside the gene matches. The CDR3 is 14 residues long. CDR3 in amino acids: CASSERTGVGEQYF. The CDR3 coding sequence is TGCGCCAGCAGTGAGAGGACAGGGGTTGGCGAGCAGTACTTC.

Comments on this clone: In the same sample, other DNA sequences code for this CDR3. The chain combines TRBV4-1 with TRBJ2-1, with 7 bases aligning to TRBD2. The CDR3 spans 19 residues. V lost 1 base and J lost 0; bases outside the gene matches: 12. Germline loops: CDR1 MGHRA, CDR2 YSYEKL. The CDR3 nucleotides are TGCGCCAGCAGCCAAGGGATAACAAGACTAGCCGACTCCTACAATGAGCAGTTCTTC. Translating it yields CASSQGITRLADSYNEQFF.

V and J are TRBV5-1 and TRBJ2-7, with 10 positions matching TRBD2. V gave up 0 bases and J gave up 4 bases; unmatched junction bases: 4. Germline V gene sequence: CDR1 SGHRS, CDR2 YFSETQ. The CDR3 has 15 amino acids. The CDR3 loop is CASSLGTSGAYEQYF. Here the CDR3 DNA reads TGCGCCAGCAGCTTGGGGACTAGCGGAGCATACGAGCAGTACTTC.

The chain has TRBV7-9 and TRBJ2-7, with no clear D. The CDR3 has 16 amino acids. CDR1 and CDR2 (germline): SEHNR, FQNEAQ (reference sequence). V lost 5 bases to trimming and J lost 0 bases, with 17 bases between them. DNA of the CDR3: TGTGCCAGCAGCCTAGGAGTCTTTGACAACTCCTACGAGCAGTACTTC. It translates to CASSLGVFDNSYEQYF.

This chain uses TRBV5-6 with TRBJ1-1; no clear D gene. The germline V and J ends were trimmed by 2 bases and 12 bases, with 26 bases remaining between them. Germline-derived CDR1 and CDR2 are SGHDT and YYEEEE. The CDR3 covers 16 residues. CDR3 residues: CASSFPEAPTGWIPFF. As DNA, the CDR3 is TGTGCCAGCAGCTTCCCCGAAGCCCCCACTGGGTGGATACCTTTCTTT.

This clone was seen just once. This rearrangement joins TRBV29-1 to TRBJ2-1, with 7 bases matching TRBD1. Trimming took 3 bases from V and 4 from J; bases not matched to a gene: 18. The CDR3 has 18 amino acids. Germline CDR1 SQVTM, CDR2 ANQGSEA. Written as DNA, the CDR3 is TGCAGCGTTGAGGCCAGACCCATCGGACAGGCCTATTACAATGAGCAGTTCTTC. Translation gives CSVEARPIGQAYYNEQFF.

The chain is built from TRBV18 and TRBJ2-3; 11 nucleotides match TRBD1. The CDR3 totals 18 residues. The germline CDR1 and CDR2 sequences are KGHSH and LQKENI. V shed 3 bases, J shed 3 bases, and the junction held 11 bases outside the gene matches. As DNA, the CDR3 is TGTGCCAGCTCACCCCCGGACAGGGGGCGTTTATGGACAGATACGCAGTATTTT. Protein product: CASSPPDRGRLWTDTQYF. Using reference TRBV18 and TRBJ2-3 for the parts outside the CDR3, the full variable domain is NAGVMQNPRHLVRRRGQEARLRCSPMKGHSHVYWYRQLPEEGLKFMVYLQKENIIDESGMPKERFSAEFPKEGPSILRIQQVVRGDSAAYFCASSPPDRGRLWTDTQYFGPGTRLTVL.

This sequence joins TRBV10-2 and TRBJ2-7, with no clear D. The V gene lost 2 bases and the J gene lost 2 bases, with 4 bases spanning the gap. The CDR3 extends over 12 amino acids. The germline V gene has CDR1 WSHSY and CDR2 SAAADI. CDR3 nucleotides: TGCGCCAGCAGTGAGGGGCCCTACGAGCAGTACTTC. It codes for CASSEGPYEQYF.

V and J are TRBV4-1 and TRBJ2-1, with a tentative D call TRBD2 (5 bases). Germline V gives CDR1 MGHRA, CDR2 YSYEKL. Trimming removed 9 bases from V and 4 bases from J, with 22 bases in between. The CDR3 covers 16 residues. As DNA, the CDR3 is TGCGCCAGGAATAGCGCGAAGAACCCCGAGTACAATGAGCAGTTCTTC. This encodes CARNSAKNPEYNEQFF.

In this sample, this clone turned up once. In DNA form, the CDR3 reads TGTGCCAGCAGTTGGTCGGGAAGGAATTCACCCCTCCACTTT. Its translation: CASSWSGRNSPLHF. V usage is TRBV27 and J usage is TRBJ1-6; no firm D call. The CDR3 runs to 14 residues. V was clipped by 4 bases and J by 7 bases, with 11 bases between them. Germline CDR1 and CDR2: MNHEY and SMNVEV (reference sequence).

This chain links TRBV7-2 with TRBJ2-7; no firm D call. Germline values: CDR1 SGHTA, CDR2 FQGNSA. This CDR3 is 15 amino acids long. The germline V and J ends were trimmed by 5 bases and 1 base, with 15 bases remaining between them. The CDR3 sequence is CASSVARASSYEQYF. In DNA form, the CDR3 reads TGTGCCAGCAGCGTTGCCCGGGCTAGTTCCTACGAGCAGTACTTC.

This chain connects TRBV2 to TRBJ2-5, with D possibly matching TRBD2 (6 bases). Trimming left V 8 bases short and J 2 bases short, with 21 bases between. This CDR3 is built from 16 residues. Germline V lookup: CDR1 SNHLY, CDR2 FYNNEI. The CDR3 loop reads CASGPRRVEGQETQYF. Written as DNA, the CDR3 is TGTGCCAGCGGCCCACGGAGGGTAGAGGGGCAAGAGACCCAGTACTTC. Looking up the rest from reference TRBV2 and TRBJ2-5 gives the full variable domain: EPEVTQTPSHQVTQMGQEVILRCVPISNHLYFYWYRQILGQKVEFLVSFYNNEISEKSEIFDDQFSVERPDGSNFTLKIRSTKLEDSAMYFCASGPRRVEGQETQYFGPGTRLLVL.

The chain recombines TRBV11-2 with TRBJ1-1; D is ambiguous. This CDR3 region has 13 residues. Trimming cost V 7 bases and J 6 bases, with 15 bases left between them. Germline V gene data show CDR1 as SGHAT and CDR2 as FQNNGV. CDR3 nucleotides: TGTGCCAGCACCCCGTGGGGTACCGCTGAAGCTTTCTTT. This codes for CASTPWGTAEAFF.

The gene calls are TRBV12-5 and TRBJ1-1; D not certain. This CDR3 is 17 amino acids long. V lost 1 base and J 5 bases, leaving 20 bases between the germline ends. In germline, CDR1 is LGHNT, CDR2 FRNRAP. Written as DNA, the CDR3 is TGTGCTAGTGGTTTGGACCCCGGTGGCCGCCTTTCGACTGAAGCTTTCTTT. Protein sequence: CASGLDPGGRLSTEAFF.

This CDR3 reads CASSNPGTGVFYGYTF. CDR3 DNA: TGTGCCAGCAGCAATCCTGGGACAGGGGTTTTCTATGGCTACACCTTC. The chain joins TRBV7-2 to TRBJ1-2, with TRBD1 identical over 10 bases. Per the germline V gene, CDR1 is SGHTA and CDR2 is FQGNSA. Germline trimming cut 5 bases from V and 4 bases from J; bases unmatched to any gene: 10. The CDR3 is 16 amino acids.

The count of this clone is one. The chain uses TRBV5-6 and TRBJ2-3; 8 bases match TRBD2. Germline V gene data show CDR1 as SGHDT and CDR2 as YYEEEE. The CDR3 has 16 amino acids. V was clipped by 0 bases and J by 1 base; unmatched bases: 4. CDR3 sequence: CASSLDGGVGTDTQYF. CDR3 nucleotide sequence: TGTGCCAGCAGCTTGGACGGGGGGGTTGGCACAGATACGCAGTATTTT.

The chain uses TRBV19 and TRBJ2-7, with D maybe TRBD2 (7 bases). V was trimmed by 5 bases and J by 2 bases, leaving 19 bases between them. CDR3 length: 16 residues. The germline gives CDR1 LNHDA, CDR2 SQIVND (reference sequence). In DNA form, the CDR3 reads TGTGCCAGTAGTCCGTCGTTGGGGGGGCGCCCCTACGAGCAGTACTTC. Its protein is CASSPSLGGRPYEQYF. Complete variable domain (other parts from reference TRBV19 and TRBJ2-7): DGGITQSPKYLFRKEGQNVTLSCEQNLNHDAMYWYRQDPGQGLRLIYYSQIVNDFQKGDIAEGYSVSREKKESFPLTVTSAQKNPTAFYLCASSPSLGGRPYEQYFGPGTRLTVT.

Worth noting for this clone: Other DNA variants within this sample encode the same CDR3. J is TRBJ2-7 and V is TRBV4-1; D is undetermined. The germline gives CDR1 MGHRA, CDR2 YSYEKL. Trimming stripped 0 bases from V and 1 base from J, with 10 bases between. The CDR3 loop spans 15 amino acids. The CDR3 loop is CASSQDSSASYEQYF. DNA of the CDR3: TGCGCCAGCAGCCAAGACTCCTCCGCATCCTACGAGCAGTACTTC.

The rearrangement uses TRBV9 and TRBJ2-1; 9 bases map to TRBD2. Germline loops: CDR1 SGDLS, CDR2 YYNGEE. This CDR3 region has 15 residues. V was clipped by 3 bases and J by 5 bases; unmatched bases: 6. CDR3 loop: CASSDSGSRDNEQFF. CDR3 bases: TGTGCCAGCAGCGATAGCGGGAGCAGAGACAATGAGCAGTTCTTC. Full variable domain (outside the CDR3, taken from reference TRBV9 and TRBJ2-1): DSGVTQTPKHLITATGQRVTLRCSPRSGDLSVYWYQQSLDQGLQFLIQYYNGEERAKGNILERFSAQQFPDLHSELNLSSLELGDSALYFCASSDSGSRDNEQFFGPGTRLTVL.

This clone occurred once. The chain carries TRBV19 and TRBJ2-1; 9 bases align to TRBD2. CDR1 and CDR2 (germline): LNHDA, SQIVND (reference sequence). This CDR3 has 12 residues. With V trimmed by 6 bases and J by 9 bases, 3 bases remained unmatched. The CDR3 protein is CASRGTSSEQFF. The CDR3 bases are TGTGCCAGTAGGGGGACTAGCAGTGAGCAGTTCTTC.

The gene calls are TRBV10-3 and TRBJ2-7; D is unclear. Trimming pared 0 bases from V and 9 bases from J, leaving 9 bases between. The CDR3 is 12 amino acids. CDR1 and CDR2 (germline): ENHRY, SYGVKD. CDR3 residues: CAISESSIWQYF. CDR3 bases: TGTGCCATCAGTGAGTCGTCTATCTGGCAGTACTTC.

CDR3 loop: CASSIAGVAYEQYF. CDR3 nucleotides: TGTGCCAGTAGTATAGCAGGGGTCGCCTACGAGCAGTACTTC. V is TRBV19 and J is TRBJ2-7; weak D call: TRBD1 (6 bases). V was trimmed by 1 base and J by 2 bases, leaving 9 bases between them. CDR3 size: 14 residues. In germline, CDR1 is LNHDA, CDR2 SQIVND (reference sequence).

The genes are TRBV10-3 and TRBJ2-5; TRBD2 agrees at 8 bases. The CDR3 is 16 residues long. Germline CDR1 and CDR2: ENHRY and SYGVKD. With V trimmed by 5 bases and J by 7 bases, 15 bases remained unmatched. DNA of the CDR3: TGTGCCATCAGTTCACCTTCGAGCGGGAGTGCTGCGACCCAGTACTTC. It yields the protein CAISSPSSGSAATQYF.

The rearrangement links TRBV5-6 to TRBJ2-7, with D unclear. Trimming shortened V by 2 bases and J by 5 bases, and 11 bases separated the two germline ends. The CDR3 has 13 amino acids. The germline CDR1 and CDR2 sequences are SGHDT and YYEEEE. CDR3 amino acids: CASSFWPPDEQYF. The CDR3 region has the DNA TGTGCCAGCAGCTTTTGGCCACCAGACGAGCAGTACTTC.

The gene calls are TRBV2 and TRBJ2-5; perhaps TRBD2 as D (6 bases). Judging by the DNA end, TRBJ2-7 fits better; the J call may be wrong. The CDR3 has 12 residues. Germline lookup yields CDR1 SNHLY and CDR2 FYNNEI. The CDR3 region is CASTGTAYEQYF. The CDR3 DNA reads TGTGCCAGTACCGGGACTGCCTACGAGCAGTACTTC.

The CDR3 loop is CASTLHGEQFF. In nucleotides, the CDR3 is TGTGCCAGCACGTTGCATGGGGAGCAGTTCTTC. The chain couples TRBV11-2 to TRBJ2-1; D call uncertain. CDR1 is SGHAT and CDR2 is FQNNGV in the germline V gene. The CDR3 is 11 amino acids. Trimming cost V 7 bases and J 10 bases, with 11 bases left between them.